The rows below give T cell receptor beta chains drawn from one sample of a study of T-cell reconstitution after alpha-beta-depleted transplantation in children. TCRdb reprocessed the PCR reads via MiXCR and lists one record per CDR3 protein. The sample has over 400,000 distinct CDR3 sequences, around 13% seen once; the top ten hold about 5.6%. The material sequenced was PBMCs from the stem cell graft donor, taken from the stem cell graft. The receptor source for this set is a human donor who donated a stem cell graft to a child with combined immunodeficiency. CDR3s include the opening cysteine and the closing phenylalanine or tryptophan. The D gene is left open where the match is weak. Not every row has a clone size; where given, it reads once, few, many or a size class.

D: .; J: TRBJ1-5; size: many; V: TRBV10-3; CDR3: CAISEIGQPQHF; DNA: TGTGCCATCAGTGAGATAGGTCAGCCCCAGCATTTT
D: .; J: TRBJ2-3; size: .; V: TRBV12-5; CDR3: CASGLLTGYTDTQYF; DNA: TGTGCTAGTGGTTTGTTAACAGGGTACACAGATACGCAGTATTTT
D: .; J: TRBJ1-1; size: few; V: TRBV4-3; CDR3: CASSQASRGTEAFF; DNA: TGCGCCAGCAGCCAAGCTTCTCGGGGCACTGAAGCTTTCTTT
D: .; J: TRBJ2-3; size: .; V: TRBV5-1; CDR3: CASSLINSRTDTQYF; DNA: TGCGCCAGCAGCTTGATCAACAGTCGCACAGATACGCAGTATTTT
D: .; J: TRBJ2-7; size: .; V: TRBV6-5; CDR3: CASRSSGLREQYF; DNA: TGTGCCAGCAGATCCTCAGGGCTGAGGGAGCAGTACTTC
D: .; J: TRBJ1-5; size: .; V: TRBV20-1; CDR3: CSARDVQSNQPQHF; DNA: TGCAGTGCTAGAGATGTACAGTCTAATCAGCCCCAGCATTTT
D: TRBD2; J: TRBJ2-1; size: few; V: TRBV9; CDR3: CASSALAGVERGEQFF; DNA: TGTGCCAGCAGCGCGTTAGCGGGAGTAGAAAGGGGTGAGCAGTTCTTC
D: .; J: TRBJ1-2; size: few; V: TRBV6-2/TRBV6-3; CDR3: CASARTRNYGYTF; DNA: TGTGCCAGCGCGCGGACCAGGAACTATGGCTACACCTTC
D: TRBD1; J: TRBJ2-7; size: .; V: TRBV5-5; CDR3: CASSSQGAAYEQYF; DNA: TGTGCCAGCAGCTCCCAGGGGGCCGCCTACGAGCAGTACTTC
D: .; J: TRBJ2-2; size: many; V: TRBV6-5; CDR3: CASSYYSRAGTNTGELFF; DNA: TGTGCCAGCAGTTACTACTCTCGGGCAGGGACAAACACCGGGGAGCTGTTTTTT
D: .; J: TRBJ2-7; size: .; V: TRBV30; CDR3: CAWSDGYEQYF; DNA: TGTGCCTGGAGTGATGGCTACGAGCAGTACTTC
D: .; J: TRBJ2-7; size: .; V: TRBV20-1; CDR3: CSARSLTETPYEQYF; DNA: TGCAGTGCTAGGTCCCTTACGGAGACGCCCTACGAGCAGTACTTC
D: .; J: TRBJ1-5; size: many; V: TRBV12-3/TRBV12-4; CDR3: CASSLNRVNQPQHF; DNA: TGTGCCAGCAGTTTGAACAGGGTCAATCAGCCCCAGCATTTT
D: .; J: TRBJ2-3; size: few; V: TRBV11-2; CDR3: CASSLVGLTDTQYF; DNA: TGTGCCAGCAGCTTAGTTGGACTCACAGATACGCAGTATTTT
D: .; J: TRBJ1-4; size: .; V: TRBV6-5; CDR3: CASSYRPGPKSEKLFF; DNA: TGTGCCAGCAGTTACAGACCGGGCCCGAAAAGCGAAAAACTGTTTTTT
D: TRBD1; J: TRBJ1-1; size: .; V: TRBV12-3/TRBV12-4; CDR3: CASSFDRGLTEAFF; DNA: TGTGCCAGCAGTTTTGACAGGGGTTTAACTGAAGCTTTCTTT
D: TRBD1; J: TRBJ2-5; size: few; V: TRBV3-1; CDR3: CASRHEETGVETQYF; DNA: TGTGCCAGCAGACATGAAGAGACAGGGGTCGAGACCCAGTACTTC
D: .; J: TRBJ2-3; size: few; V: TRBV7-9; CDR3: CASSWADTQYF; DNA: TGTGCCAGCAGCTGGGCAGATACGCAGTATTTT
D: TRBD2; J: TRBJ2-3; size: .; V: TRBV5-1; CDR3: CASSPPSGSGDTQYF; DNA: TGCGCCAGCAGTCCACCTAGCGGGAGTGGGGATACGCAGTATTTT
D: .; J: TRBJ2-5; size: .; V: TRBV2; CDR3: CATQASSEVETQYF; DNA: TGTGCCACACAAGCGTCCTCGGAGGTAGAGACCCAGTACTTC
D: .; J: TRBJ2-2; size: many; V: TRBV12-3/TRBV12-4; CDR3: CASRKDSGGELFF; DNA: TGTGCCAGCAGAAAAGACAGCGGGGGGGAGCTGTTTTTT
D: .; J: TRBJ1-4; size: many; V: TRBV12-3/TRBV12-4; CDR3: CASSSQETNEKLFF; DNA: TGTGCCAGCAGTTCGCAGGAAACTAATGAAAAACTGTTTTTT
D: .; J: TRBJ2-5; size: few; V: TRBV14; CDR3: CASSVASGVGETQYF; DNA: TGTGCCAGCAGTGTTGCCTCGGGAGTAGGGGAGACCCAGTACTTC
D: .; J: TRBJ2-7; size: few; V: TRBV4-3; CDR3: CASSQDRTGLREQYF; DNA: TGCGCCAGCAGCCAAGATAGGACGGGTTTGAGGGAGCAGTACTTC
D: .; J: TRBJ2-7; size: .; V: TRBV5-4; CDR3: CASSSRDHEQYF; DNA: TGTGCCAGCAGCTCCCGGGACCACGAGCAGTACTTC
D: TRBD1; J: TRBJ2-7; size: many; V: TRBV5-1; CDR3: CASSYRTGVHEQYF; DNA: TGCGCCAGCAGCTATCGGACAGGGGTCCACGAGCAGTACTTC
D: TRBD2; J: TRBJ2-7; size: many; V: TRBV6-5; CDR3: CASSRRSLAGGYYEQYF; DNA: TGTGCCAGCAGCCGCCGATCACTAGCGGGGGGCTACTACGAGCAGTACTTC
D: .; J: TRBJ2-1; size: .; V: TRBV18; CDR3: CASSPSGFYNEQFF; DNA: TGTGCCAGCTCACCCTCTGGCTTTTACAATGAGCAGTTCTTC
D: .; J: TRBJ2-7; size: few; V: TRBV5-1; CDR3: CASSLIDAYEQYF; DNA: TGCGCCAGCAGCTTGATTGACGCCTACGAGCAGTACTTC
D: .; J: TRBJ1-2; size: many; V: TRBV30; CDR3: CAWTPSRDNYGYTF; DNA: TGTGCCTGGACTCCGAGCAGGGACAACTATGGCTACACCTTC
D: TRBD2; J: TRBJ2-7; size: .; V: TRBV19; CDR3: CASSKLAASEQYF; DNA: TGTGCCAGTAGTAAACTAGCGGCGAGCGAGCAGTACTTC
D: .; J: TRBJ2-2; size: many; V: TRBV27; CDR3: CASSFLVAGELFF; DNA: TGTGCCAGCAGTTTTTTGGTTGCCGGGGAGCTGTTTTTT
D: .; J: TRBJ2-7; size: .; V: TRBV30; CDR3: CAWSRRGNRYEQYF; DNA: TGTGCCTGGAGCCGCAGGGGAAACCGCTACGAGCAGTACTTC
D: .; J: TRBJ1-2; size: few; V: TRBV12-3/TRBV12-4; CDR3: CASSLGTAFGYGYTF; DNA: TGTGCCAGCAGTTTAGGGACGGCTTTTGGCTATGGCTACACCTTC
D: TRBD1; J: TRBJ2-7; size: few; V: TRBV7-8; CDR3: CASSQGQGATYEQYF; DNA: TGTGCCAGCAGCCAGGGACAGGGGGCAACCTACGAGCAGTACTTC
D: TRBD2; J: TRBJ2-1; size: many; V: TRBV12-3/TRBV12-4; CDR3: CASSLASGGWEQFF; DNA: TGTGCCAGCAGCTTAGCTAGCGGGGGATGGGAGCAGTTCTTC
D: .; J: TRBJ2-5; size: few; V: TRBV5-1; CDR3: CASSADYPGPGAQETQYF; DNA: TGCGCCAGCAGCGCCGATTACCCGGGTCCCGGGGCACAAGAGACCCAGTACTTC